The clone carrying this T cell receptor (beta chain) was seen only once. The data stem from a study of cytomegalovirus exposure and HLA in healthy donors. PCR amplification relied on 60 Vbeta primers (plus 13 Jbeta primers). Measured with immunoSEQ multiplex PCR; TCRdb has only the in-frame clones, and not every one. Among 100,000 to 150,000 clones listed, under 80% were seen once. Sequencing was performed on PBMCs. This clonotype was obtained from a woman aged 45-65 years in good health and CMV-seropositive.

The CDR3 coding sequence is TGTGCCAGCAGTCCCCCCAGCGGGAGGACGAACACCGGGGAGCTGTTTTTT. Its translation is CASSPPSGRTNTGELFF. The rearrangement uses TRBV28 and TRBJ2-2, with 9 bases matching TRBD2. Losses at the gene ends were 5 bases for V and 0 bases for J; bases not matched to a gene: 7. Germline V gene data show CDR1 as MDHEN and CDR2 as SYDVKM. The CDR3 runs to 17 residues.